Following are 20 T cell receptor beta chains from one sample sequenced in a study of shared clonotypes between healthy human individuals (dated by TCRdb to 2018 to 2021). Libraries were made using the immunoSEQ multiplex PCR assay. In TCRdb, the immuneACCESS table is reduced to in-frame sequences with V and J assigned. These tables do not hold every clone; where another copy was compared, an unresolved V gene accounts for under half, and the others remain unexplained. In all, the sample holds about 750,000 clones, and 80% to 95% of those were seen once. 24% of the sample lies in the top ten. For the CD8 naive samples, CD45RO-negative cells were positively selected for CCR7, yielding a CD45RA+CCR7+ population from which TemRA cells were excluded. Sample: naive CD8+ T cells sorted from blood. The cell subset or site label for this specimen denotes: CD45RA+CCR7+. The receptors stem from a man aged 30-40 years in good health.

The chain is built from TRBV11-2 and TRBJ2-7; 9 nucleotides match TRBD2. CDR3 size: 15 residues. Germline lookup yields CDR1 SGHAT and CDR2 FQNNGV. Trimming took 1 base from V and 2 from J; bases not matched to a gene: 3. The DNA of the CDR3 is TGTGCCAGCAGCTTAGTAGTAGCGGGGGCCTACGAGCAGTACTTC. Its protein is CASSLVVAGAYEQYF.

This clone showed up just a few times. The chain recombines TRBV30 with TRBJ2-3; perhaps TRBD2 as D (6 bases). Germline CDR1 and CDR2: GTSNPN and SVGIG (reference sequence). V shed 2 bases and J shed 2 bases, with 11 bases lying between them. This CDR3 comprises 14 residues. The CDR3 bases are TGTGCCTGGAGTTCTAGCGCGAACACAGATACGCAGTATTTT. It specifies CAWSSSANTDTQYF.

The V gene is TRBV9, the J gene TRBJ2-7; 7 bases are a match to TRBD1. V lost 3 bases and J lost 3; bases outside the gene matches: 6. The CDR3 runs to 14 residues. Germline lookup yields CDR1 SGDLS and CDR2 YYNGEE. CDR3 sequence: CASSGTGQRYEQYF. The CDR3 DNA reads TGTGCCAGCAGCGGCACGGGACAGCGCTACGAGCAGTACTTC.

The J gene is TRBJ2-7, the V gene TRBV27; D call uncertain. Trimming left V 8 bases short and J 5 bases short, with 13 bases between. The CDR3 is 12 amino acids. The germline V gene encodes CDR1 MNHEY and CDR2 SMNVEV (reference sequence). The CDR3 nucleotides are TGTGCCAGCGGCCTCCACGAGGACGAGCAGTACTTC. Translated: CASGLHEDEQYF.

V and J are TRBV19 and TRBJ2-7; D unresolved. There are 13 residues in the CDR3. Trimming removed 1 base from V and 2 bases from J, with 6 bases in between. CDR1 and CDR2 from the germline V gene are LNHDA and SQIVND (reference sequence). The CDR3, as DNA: TGTGCCAGTAGTATAGCGGCCGCCTACGAGCAGTACTTC. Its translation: CASSIAAAYEQYF.

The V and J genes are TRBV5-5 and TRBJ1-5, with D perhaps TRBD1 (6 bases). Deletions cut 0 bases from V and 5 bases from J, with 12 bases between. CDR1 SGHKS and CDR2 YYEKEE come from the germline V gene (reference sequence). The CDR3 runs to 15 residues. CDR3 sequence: CASSLASQGDQPQHF. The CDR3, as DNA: TGTGCCAGCAGCTTGGCCTCACAGGGCGATCAGCCCCAGCATTTT.

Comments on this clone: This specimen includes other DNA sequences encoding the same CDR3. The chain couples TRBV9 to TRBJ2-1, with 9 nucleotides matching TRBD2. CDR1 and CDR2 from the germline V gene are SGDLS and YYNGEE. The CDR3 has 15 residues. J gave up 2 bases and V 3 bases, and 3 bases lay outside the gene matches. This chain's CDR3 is CASSASGTAYNEQFF. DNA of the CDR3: TGTGCCAGCAGCGCTAGCGGGACTGCCTACAATGAGCAGTTCTTC.

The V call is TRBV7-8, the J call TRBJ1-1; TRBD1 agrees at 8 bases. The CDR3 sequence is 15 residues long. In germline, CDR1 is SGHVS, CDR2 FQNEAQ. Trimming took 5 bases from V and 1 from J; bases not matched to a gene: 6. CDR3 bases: TGTGCCAGCAGCGCGCCTCAGGGGGCGAACACTGAAGCTTTCTTT. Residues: CASSAPQGANTEAFF.

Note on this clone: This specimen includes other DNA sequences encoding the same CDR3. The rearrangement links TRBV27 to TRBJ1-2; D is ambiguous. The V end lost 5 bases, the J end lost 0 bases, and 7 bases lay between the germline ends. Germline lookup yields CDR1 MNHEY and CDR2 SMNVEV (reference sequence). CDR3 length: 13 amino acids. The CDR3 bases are TGTGCCAGCAGTCCAACCGCTAACTATGGCTACACCTTC. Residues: CASSPTANYGYTF.

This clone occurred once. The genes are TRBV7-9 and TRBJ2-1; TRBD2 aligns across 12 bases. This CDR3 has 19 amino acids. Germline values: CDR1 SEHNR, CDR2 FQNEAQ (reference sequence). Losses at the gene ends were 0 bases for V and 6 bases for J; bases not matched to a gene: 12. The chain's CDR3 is CASSLAQGLLAGGVNEQFF. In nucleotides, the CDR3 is TGTGCCAGCAGCTTAGCACAGGGCTTACTAGCGGGAGGAGTCAATGAGCAGTTCTTC.

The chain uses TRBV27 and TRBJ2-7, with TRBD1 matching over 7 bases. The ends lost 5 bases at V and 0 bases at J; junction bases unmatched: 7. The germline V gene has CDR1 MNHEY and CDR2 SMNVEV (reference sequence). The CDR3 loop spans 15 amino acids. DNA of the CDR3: TGTGCCAGCAGTCTCTTGACAGGGAGCTCCTACGAGCAGTACTTC. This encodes CASSLLTGSSYEQYF.

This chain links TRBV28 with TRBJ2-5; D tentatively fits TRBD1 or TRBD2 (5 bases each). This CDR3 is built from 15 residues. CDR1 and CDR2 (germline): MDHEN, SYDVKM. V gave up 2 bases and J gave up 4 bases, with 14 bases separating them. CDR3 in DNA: TGTGCCAGCAGTTTAGCCGGGACGGTCCGAGAGACCCAGTACTTC. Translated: CASSLAGTVRETQYF.

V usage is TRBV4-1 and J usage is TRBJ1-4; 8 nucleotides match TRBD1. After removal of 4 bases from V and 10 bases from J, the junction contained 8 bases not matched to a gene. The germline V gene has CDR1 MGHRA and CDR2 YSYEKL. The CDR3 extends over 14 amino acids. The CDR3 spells CASSPIGQGTKLFF. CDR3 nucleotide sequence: TGCGCCAGCAGCCCCATTGGACAGGGCACAAAACTGTTTTTT.

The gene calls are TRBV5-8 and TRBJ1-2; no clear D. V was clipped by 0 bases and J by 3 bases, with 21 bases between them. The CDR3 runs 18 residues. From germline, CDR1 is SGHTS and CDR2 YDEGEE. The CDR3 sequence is CASSLEGSNPPQHYGYTF. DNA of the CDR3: TGTGCCAGCAGCTTGGAAGGCAGTAACCCTCCTCAACACTATGGCTACACCTTC. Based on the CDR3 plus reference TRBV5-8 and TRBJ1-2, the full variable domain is EAGVTQSPTHLIKTRGQQATLRCSPISGHTSVYWYQQALGLGLQFLLWYDEGEERNRGNFPPRFSGRQFPNYSSELNVNALELEDSALYLCASSLEGSNPPQHYGYTFGSGTRLTVV.

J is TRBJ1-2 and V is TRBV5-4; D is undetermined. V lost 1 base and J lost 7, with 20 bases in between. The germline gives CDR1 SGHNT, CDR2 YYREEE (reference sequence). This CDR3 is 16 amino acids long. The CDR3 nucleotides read TGTGCCAGCAGCTTGCCTGGAGCCTTACCCGGAGGTGGCTACACCTTC. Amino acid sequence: CASSLPGALPGGGYTF. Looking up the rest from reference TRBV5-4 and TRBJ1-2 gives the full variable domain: ETGVTQSPTHLIKTRGQQVTLRCSSQSGHNTVSWYQQALGQGPQFIFQYYREEENGRGNFPPRFSGLQFPNYSSELNVNALELDDSALYLCASSLPGALPGGGYTFGSGTRLTVV.

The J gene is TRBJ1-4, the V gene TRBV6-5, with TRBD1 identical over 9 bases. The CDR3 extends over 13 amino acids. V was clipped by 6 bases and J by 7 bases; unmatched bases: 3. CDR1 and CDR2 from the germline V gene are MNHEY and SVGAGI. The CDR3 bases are TGTGCCAGCAGACAGGGGGCGCGTGAAAAACTGTTTTTT. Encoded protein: CASRQGAREKLFF.

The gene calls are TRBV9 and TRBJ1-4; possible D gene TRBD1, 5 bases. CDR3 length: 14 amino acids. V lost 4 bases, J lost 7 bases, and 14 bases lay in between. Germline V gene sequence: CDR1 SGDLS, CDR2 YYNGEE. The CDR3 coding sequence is TGTGCCAGCAGCCCCGGGGGGTTGGTTGAAAAACTGTTTTTT. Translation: CASSPGGLVEKLFF.

The CDR3 loop reads CASGGNTEAFF. CDR3 in DNA: TGCGCCAGCGGGGGGAACACTGAAGCTTTCTTT. The chain couples TRBV10-2 to TRBJ1-1; weak D call: TRBD1 (5 bases). The CDR3 spans 11 residues. The V gene's germline CDR1 is WSHSY and CDR2 SAAADI. Trimming stripped 8 bases from V and 1 base from J, with 5 bases between.

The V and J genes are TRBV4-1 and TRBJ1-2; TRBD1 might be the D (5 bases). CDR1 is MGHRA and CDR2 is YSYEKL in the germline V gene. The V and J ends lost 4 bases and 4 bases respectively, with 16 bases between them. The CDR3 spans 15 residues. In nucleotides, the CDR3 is TGCGCCAGCAGCCTACGGGGACTCGCGGGCTATGGCTACACCTTC. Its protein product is CASSLRGLAGYGYTF.

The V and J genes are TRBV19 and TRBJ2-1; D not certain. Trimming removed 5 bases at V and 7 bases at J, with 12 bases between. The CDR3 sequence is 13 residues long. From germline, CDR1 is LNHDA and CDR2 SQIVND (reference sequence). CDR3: CASSEVDFNEQFF. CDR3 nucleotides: TGTGCCAGTAGTGAGGTTGATTTTAATGAGCAGTTCTTC. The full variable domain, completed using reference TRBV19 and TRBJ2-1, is DGGITQSPKYLFRKEGQNVTLSCEQNLNHDAMYWYRQDPGQGLRLIYYSQIVNDFQKGDIAEGYSVSREKKESFPLTVTSAQKNPTAFYLCASSEVDFNEQFFGPGTRLTVL.